The T cell receptor beta chain under discussion was sequenced for a study of post-analysis software for immune sequencing data. Germline V gene sequence: CDR1 MNHNS, CDR2 SASEGT. There are 19 residues in the CDR3. With 6 bases removed from V and 2 bases from J, the gap between germline ends came to 27 bases. Study-wide points: Comparison of patients with controls showed 5 or 6 TRBV segments more frequent in patients, TRBV5-6, TRBV5-1 and TRBV20-1 among them.

This clonotype appeared a few times. What it binds is not known. The authors incorporated unique molecular identifiers into the TCR beta cDNA libraries. TCRdb re-called the PCR reads through MiXCR, storing one row per CDR3 protein. This table has approximately 630,000 distinct CDR3 sequences, 55% to 70% appearing once. V gene TRBV6-1 combines with J gene TRBJ2-3; D may be TRBD2 (10 bases). Sequenced: blood. The receptor was derived from a girl aged 2 to 10 with multiple sclerosis. CDR3: CASSDDGTGTSAYTDTQYF. Written as DNA, the CDR3 is TGTGCCAGCAGCGACGACGGGACAGGGACTAGCGCCTACACAGATACGCAGTATTTT.